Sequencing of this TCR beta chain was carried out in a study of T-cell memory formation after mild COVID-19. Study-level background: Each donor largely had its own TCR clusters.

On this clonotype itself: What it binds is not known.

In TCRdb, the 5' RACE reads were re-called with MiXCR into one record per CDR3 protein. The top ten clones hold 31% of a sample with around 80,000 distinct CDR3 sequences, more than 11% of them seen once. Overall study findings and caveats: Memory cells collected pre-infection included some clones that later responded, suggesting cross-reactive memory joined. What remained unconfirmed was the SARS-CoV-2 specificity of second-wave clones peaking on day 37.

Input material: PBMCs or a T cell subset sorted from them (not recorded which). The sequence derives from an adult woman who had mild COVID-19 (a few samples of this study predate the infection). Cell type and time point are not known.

CDR3 nucleotides: TGTGCCAGCAGCGGGGGACAGGGTTACAATGAGCAGTTCTTC. This codes for CASSGGQGYNEQFF. J is TRBJ2-1 and V is TRBV9; 9 nucleotides match TRBD1. V was clipped by 3 bases and J by 4 bases; unmatched bases: 2. The CDR3 spans 14 residues. CDR1 is SGDLS, CDR2 YYNGEE, per germline. Looking up the rest from reference TRBV9 and TRBJ2-1 gives the full variable domain: DSGVTQTPKHLITATGQRVTLRCSPRSGDLSVYWYQQSLDQGLQFLIQYYNGEERAKGNILERFSAQQFPDLHSELNLSSLELGDSALYFCASSGGQGYNEQFFGPGTRLTVL.